These 12 T cell receptor beta chains were all obtained from the same sample, sequenced in a study of PD-1 blockade in classical Hodgkin lymphoma. Sequencing was performed with immunoSEQ multiplex PCR; in TCRdb, only in-frame clones are kept and a portion is missing. This sample has about 93,000 clones, with 80% to 95% found just once. Each and every patient relapsed after autologous stem cell transplantation, and patients got differing brentuximab vedotin exposure. Source: peripheral blood mononuclear cells (PBMCs), taken before the second cycle of nivolumab. The source of these receptors is a human donor with classical Hodgkin lymphoma.

The chain has TRBV28 and TRBJ1-5, with 10 bases identical to TRBD1. CDR1 and CDR2 from the germline V gene are MDHEN and SYDVKM. The trim removed 6 bases at V and 6 bases at J, leaving 11 bases unmatched. There are 16 residues in the CDR3. In DNA, the CDR3 is TGTGCCAGCAGCCGGCCACCCGGACAGGGGGGTCAGCCCCAGCATTTT. Protein sequence: CASSRPPGQGGQPQHF.

The gene calls are TRBV6-1 and TRBJ1-2; no firm D call. The CDR3 contains 15 residues. Germline V gives CDR1 MNHNS, CDR2 SASEGT. V lost 0 bases and J 2 bases, leaving 10 bases between the germline ends. As DNA, the CDR3 is TGTGCCAGCAGTGAAGCGCGAGGCGGGAACTATGGCTACACCTTC. Amino acid sequence: CASSEARGGNYGYTF.

As DNA, the CDR3 is TGTGCCAGCAGCAAGGGGGAGATAGCGGGAGGGCAGGAGCAGTACTTC. As protein: CASSKGEIAGGQEQYF. The chain combines TRBV21-1 with TRBJ2-7; TRBD2 is taken as the D call from the table, unchecked against the DNA. TRBV21-1 represents a pseudogene. The CDR3 is made up of 16 amino acids.

The genes are TRBV11-2 and TRBJ2-1; no clear D. Germline CDR1 reads SGHAT; CDR2 reads FQNNGV. The germline V and J ends were trimmed by 5 bases and 6 bases, with 14 bases remaining between them. The CDR3 runs 14 residues. CDR3 DNA: TGTGCCAGCAGCCCAAACAAGGTCCGCAATGAGCAGTTCTTC. As protein: CASSPNKVRNEQFF.

This chain uses TRBV6-5 with TRBJ2-4; D unclear. Trimming shortened V by 4 bases and J by 0 bases, and 4 bases separated the two germline ends. Germline V lookup: CDR1 MNHEY, CDR2 SVGAGI. This CDR3 has 13 residues. DNA of the CDR3: TGTGCCAGCAGTTGGGTAGCCAAAAACATTCAGTACTTC. Amino acid sequence: CASSWVAKNIQYF.

The chain couples TRBV19 to TRBJ1-2; the match to TRBD1 covers 7 bases. Germline CDR1 and CDR2: LNHDA and SQIVND (reference sequence). CDR3 length: 13 amino acids. After removal of 6 bases from V and 4 bases from J, the junction contained 5 bases not matched to a gene. The CDR3 sequence is CASRDRTRYGYTF. As DNA, the CDR3 is TGTGCCAGTAGGGACAGGACTCGCTATGGCTACACCTTC.

This clone showed up just once. This chain joins TRBV28 and TRBJ2-5, with D perhaps TRBD1 (6 bases). CDR1 and CDR2 (germline): MDHEN, SYDVKM. The CDR3 has 14 residues. Trimming left V 2 bases short and J 4 bases short, with 11 bases between. The CDR3 reads CASSLGNRVETQYF. The CDR3 DNA sequence: TGTGCCAGCAGTTTAGGGAACAGGGTAGAGACCCAGTACTTC. Full variable domain (outside the CDR3, taken from reference TRBV28 and TRBJ2-5): DVKVTQSSRYLVKRTGEKVFLECVQDMDHENMFWYRQDPGLGLRLIYFSYDVKMKEKGDIPEGYSVSREKKERFSLILESASTNQTSMYLCASSLGNRVETQYFGPGTRLLVL.

V usage is TRBV6-5 and J usage is TRBJ2-7; D unresolved. V was shortened by 7 bases and J by 0 bases, with 10 bases between the two germline ends. The CDR3 spans 13 residues. CDR1 and CDR2 from the germline V gene are MNHEY and SVGAGI. The CDR3 coding sequence is TGTGCCAGCAAGCCCAGCCCCTCCTACGAGCAGTACTTC. It is translated as CASKPSPSYEQYF.

This chain links TRBV4-2 with TRBJ2-5; D ambiguous. This CDR3 region has 15 residues. Germline V gene lookup returns CDR1 LGHNA and CDR2 YNFKEQ. V lost 2 bases to trimming and J lost 1 base, with 11 bases between them. The DNA of the CDR3 is TGTGCCAGCAGCCAAAGAGATTCGAGCCAAGAGACCCAGTACTTC. Its protein is CASSQRDSSQETQYF.

This clone was picked up a small number of times. V gene TRBV4-1 combines with J gene TRBJ2-3; weak D call: TRBD1 (6 bases). Germline V gene sequence: CDR1 MGHRA, CDR2 YSYEKL. The CDR3 loop spans 15 amino acids. V lost 6 bases to trimming and J lost 1 base, with 14 bases between them. Here the CDR3 reads CASSRTGQRTDTQYF. CDR3 DNA: TGCGCCAGCAGTAGGACCGGACAGCGCACAGATACGCAGTATTTT.

The chain carries TRBV11-1 and TRBJ2-1; D gene unclear. Deletions cut 3 bases from V and 1 base from J, with 13 bases between. Germline V CDR1 and CDR2: SGHAT, FQDESV (reference sequence). The CDR3 runs to 16 residues. CDR3 DNA sequence: TGTGCCAGCAGCTTCCCTCGTCTATTGTCCTACAATGAGCAGTTCTTC. Its protein product is CASSFPRLLSYNEQFF.

This sequence joins TRBV5-4 and TRBJ2-7; TRBD2 aligns across 10 bases. The CDR3 consists of 15 residues. V was clipped by 1 base and J by 5 bases; unmatched bases: 6. Germline V gene lookup returns CDR1 SGHNT and CDR2 YYREEE (reference sequence). The CDR3 DNA follows: TGTGCCAGCAGCTTGCCTAGCGGGAGCGTACACGAGCAGTACTTC. It yields the protein CASSLPSGSVHEQYF. The entire variable domain, with the rest obtained from reference TRBV5-4 and TRBJ2-7, is as follows: ETGVTQSPTHLIKTRGQQVTLRCSSQSGHNTVSWYQQALGQGPQFIFQYYREEENGRGNFPPRFSGLQFPNYSSELNVNALELDDSALYLCASSLPSGSVHEQYFGPGTRLTVT.